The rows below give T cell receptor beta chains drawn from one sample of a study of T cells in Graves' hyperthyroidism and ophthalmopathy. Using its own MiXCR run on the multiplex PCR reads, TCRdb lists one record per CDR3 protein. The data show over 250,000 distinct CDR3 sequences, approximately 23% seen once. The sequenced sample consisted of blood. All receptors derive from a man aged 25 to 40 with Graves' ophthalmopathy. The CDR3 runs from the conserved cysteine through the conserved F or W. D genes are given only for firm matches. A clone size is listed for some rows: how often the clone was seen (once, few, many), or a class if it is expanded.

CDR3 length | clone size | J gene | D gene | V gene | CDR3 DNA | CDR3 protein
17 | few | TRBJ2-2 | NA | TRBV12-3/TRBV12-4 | TGTGCCAGCAGTTATGGCGCCCCGGGCCTTATTAGTGGGGAGCTGTTTTTT | CASSYGAPGLISGELFF
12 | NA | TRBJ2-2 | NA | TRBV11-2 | TGTGCCAGCAGCTTAGCGGCCGGGGAGCTGTTTTTT | CASSLAAGELFF
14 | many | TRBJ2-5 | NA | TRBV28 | TGTGCCAGCAGTTTGGGGGGGCGGATAGAGACCCAGTACTTC | CASSLGGRIETQYF
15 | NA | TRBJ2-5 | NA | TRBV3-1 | TGTGCCAGCAGTGGTCTAGCTGGGGCTAAAGAGACCCAGTACTTC | CASSGLAGAKETQYF
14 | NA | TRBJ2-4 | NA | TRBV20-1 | TGCAGTGCTAGCCGGGACGGCCCTAAAAACATTCAGTACTTC | CSASRDGPKNIQYF
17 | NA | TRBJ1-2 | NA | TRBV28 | TGTGCCAGCAGTTTAGAAGGCCAGGGGACTTCCCTCTATGGCTACACCTTC | CASSLEGQGTSLYGYTF
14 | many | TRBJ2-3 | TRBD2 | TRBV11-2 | TGTGCCAGCAGTCGAGTCGGGAGGGCGGATACGCAGTATTTT | CASSRVGRADTQYF
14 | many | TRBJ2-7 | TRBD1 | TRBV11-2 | TGTGCCAGCAGCTGGGGACAGGGGAATTACGAGCAGTACTTC | CASSWGQGNYEQYF
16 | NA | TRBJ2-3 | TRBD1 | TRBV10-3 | TGTGCCATCAGCGCCCCTGGACAGGGAAACGCAGATACGCAGTATTTT | CAISAPGQGNADTQYF
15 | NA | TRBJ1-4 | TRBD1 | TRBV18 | TGTGCCAGCTCCCCGGGACAGGGGATTAATGAAAAACTGTTTTTT | CASSPGQGINEKLFF
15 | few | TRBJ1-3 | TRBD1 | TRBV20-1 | TGCAGTGCTAGAGTAGACAGGGGAGGTGGAAACACCATATATTTT | CSARVDRGGGNTIYF
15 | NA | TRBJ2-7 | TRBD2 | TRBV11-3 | TGTGCCAGCACTCATGGTAGCGGGAGTTTCTACGAGCAGTACTTC | CASTHGSGSFYEQYF
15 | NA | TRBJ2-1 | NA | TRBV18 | TGTGCCAGCTCACCATGGCAGGCTAGATACAATGAGCAGTTCTTC | CASSPWQARYNEQFF
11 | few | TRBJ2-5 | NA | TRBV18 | TGTGCCAGCGGGTACCAAGAGACCCAGTACTTC | CASGYQETQYF
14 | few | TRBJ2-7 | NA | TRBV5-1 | TGCGCCAGCAGCCCGACCGACTGGTTATCCGAGCAGTACTTC | CASSPTDWLSEQYF
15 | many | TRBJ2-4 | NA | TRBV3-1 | TGTGCCAGCAGCCAAGGCGGGCAGGCCAAAAACATTCAGTACTTC | CASSQGGQAKNIQYF
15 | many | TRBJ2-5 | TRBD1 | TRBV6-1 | TGTGCCAGCAGCCGGGACAGATTCTTTCAGGAGACCCAGTACTTC | CASSRDRFFQETQYF
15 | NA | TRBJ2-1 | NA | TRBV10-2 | TGCGCCAGCAGTGAGTCTGTGACTAAAGGTGATGAGCAGTTCTTC | CASSESVTKGDEQFF
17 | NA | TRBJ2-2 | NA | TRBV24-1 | TGTGCCACCCGGGACTCTACAATCCCAGCGGGTACCGGGGAGCTGTTTTTT | CATRDSTIPAGTGELFF
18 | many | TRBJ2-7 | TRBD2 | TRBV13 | TGTGCCAGCAGCTTAAGGGCTAGCGGGAGACCGGGACCTTACGAGCAGTACTTC | CASSLRASGRPGPYEQYF